The following is a T cell receptor (beta chain) sequence with its context. This entry belongs to a study of OX40 agonist ivuxolimab in advanced cancers. Trimming removed 7 bases at V and 4 bases at J, with 23 bases between. Germline V gene lookup returns CDR1 SGHRS and CDR2 YFSETQ. The CDR3 totals 16 residues. Assay used: immunoSEQ multiplex PCR; TCRdb lists only in-frame clones, some missing. The sample includes approximately 58,000 clones, about 88% seen only once; the top ten take 4% to 5%. The genes are TRBV5-1 and TRBJ2-5; D assignment may be TRBD1 or TRBD2 (6 bases each). The specimen was CD4+ or CD8+ T cells sorted from blood, collected in a trial of the OX40 agonist ivuxolimab. This TCR came from an adult with an advanced solid tumor such as melanoma, head and neck, liver or kidney cancer. The DNA of the CDR3 is TGCGCCAGCGTCCCGGGGGCAGACCGTGGGGGAGAGACCCAGTACTTC. Protein product: CASVPGADRGGETQYF.